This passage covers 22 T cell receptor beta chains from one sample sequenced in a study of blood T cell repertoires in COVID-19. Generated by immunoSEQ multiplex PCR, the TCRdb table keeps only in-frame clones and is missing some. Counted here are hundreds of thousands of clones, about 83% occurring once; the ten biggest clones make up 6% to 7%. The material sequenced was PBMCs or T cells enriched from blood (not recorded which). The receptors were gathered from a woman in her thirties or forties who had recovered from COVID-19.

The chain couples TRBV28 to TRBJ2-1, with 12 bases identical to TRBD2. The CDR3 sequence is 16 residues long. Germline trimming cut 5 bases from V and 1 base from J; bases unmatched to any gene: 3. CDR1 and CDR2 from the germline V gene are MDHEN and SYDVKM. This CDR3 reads CASSVGLAGSYNEQFF. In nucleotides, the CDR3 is TGTGCCAGCAGTGTCGGACTAGCGGGGTCCTACAATGAGCAGTTCTTC.

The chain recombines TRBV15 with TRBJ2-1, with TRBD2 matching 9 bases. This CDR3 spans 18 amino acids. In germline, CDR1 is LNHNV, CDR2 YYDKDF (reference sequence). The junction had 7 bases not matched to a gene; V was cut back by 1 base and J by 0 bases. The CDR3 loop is CATSRGLAGPSSYNEQFF. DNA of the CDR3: TGTGCCACCAGCAGAGGTCTAGCGGGACCTAGCTCCTACAATGAGCAGTTCTTC.

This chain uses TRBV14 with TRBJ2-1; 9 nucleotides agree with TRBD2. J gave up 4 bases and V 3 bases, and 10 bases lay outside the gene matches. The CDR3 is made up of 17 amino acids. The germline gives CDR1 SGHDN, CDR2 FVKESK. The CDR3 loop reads CASSQLAGVGGYNEQFF. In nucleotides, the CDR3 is TGTGCCAGCAGCCAGTTAGCGGGAGTAGGCGGGTACAATGAGCAGTTCTTC.

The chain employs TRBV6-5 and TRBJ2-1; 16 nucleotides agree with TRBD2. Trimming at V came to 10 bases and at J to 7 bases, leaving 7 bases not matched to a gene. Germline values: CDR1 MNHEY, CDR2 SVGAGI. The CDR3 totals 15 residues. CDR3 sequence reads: CAIGTSGRASNEQFF. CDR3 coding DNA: TGTGCCATCGGGACTAGCGGGAGGGCATCAAATGAGCAGTTCTTC.

The CDR3 region is CASTPSSGGGGNIQYF. In DNA form, the CDR3 reads TGTGCCAGCACTCCCTCCTCGGGGGGCGGAGGAAACATTCAGTACTTC. The chain recombines TRBV6-6 with TRBJ2-4; D possibly corresponds to TRBD2 (7 bases). The CDR3 is 16 amino acids. Germline-derived CDR1 and CDR2 are MNHNY and SVGAGI (reference sequence). With 7 bases removed from V and 6 bases from J, the gap between germline ends came to 22 bases.

As DNA, the CDR3 is TGTGCCAGCTTCACCTCGGACACAGGGCGAGAGCAGTACTTC. This translates into CASFTSDTGREQYF. J is TRBJ2-7 and V is TRBV28; the D gene is possibly TRBD1 (6 bases). This CDR3 has 14 amino acids. In germline, CDR1 is MDHEN, CDR2 SYDVKM. V shed 8 bases and J shed 7 bases, with 21 bases lying between them.

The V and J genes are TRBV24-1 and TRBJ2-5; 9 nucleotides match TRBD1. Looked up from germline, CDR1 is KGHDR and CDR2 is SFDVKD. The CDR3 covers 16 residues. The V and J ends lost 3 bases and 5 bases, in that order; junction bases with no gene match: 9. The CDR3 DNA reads TGTGCCACCAGTGATCCTGGACAGGGGTTATTGGAGACCCAGTACTTC. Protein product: CATSDPGQGLLETQYF.

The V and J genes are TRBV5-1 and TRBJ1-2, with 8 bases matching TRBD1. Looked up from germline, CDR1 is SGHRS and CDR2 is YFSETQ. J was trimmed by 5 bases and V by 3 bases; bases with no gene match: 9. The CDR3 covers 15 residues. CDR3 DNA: TGCGCCAGCAGCTCGTCCGGGACAGGAGGATATGGCTACACCTTC. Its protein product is CASSSSGTGGYGYTF. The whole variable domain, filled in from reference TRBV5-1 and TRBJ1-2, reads KAGVTQTPRYLIKTRGQQVTLSCSPISGHRSVSWYQQTPGQGLQFLFEYFSETQRNKGNFPGRFSGRQFSNSRSEMNVSTLELGDSALYLCASSSSGTGGYGYTFGSGTRLTVV.

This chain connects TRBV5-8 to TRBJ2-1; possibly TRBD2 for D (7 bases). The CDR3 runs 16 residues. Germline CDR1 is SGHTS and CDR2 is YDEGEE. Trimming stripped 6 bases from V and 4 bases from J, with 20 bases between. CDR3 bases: TGTGCCAGCACCGGCCAGGGGCTAGCGGAATACAATGAGCAGTTCTTC. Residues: CASTGQGLAEYNEQFF.

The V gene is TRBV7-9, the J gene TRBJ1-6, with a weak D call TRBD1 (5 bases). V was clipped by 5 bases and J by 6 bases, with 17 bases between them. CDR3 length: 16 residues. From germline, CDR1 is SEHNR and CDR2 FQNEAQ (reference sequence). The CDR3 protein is CASSPGGVGLNSPLHF. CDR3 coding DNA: TGTGCCAGCAGCCCCGGGGGAGTGGGCCTTAATTCACCCCTCCACTTT.

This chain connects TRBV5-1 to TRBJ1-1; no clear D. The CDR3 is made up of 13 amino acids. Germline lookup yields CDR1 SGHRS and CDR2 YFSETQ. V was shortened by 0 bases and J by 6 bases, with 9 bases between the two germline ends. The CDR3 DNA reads TGCGCCAGCAGCTTGGAAAGTTCAGCTGAAGCTTTCTTT. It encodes CASSLESSAEAFF.

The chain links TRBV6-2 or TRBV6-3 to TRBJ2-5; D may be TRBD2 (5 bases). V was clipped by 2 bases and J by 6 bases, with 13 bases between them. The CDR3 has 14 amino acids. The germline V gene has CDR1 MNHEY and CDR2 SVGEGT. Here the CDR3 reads CASSYTAVGKTQYF. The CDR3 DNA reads TGTGCCAGCAGTTACACAGCGGTAGGGAAGACCCAGTACTTC.

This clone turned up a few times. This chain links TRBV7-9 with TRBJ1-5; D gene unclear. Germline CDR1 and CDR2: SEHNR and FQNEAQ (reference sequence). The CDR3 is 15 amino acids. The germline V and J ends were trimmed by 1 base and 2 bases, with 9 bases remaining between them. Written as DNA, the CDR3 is TGTGCCAGCAGCTTAGGGGCAGCAGGCAATCAGCCCCAGCATTTT. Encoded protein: CASSLGAAGNQPQHF.

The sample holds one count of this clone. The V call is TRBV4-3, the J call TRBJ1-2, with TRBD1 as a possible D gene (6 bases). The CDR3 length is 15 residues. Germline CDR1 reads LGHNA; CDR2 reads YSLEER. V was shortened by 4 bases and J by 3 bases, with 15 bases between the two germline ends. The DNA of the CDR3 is TGCGCCAGCAGCCCAAGCCAAGGGGGGGACTATGGCTACACCTTC. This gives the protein CASSPSQGGDYGYTF.

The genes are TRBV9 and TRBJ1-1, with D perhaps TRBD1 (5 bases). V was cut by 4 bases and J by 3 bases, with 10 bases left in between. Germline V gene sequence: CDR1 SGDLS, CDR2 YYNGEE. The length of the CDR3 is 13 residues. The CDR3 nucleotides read TGTGCCAGCAGCTCAGGGCACGACACTGAAGCTTTCTTT. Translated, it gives CASSSGHDTEAFF.

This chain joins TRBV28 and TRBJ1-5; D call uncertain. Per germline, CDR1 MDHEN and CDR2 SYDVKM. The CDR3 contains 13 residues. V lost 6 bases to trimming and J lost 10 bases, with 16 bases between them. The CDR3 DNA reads TGTGCCAGCAGCTTGAGCGGCGCGGCACCCCAGCATTTT. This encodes CASSLSGAAPQHF. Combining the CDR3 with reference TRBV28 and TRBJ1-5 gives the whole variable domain DVKVTQSSRYLVKRTGEKVFLECVQDMDHENMFWYRQDPGLGLRLIYFSYDVKMKEKGDIPEGYSVSREKKERFSLILESASTNQTSMYLCASSLSGAAPQHFGDGTRLSIL.

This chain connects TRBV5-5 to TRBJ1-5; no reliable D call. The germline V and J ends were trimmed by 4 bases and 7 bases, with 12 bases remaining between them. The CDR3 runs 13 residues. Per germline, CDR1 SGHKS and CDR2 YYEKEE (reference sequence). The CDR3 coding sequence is TGTGCCAGCAGCCTACAGATGGTGCAGCCCCAGCATTTT. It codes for CASSLQMVQPQHF.

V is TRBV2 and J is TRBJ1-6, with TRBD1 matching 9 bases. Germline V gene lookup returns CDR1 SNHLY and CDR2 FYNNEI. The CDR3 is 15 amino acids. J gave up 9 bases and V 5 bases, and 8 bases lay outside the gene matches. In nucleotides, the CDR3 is TGTGCCAGCAGTACTAACAGGGGGCAGGGTTCACCCCTCCACTTT. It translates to CASSTNRGQGSPLHF.

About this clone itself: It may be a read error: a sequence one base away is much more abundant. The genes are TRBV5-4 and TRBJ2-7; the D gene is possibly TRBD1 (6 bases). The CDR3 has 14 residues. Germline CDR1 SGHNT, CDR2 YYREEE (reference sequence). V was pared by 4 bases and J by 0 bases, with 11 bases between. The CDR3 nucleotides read TGTGCCAGCAGCAACCGGGACATCTCCTACGAGCAGTACTTC. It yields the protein CASSNRDISYEQYF. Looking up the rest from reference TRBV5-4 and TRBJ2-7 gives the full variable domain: ETGVTQSPTHLIKTRGQQVTLRCSSQSGHNTVSWYQQALGQGPQFIFQYYREEENGRGNFPPRFSGLQFPNYSSELNVNALELDDSALYLCASSNRDISYEQYFGPGTRLTVT.

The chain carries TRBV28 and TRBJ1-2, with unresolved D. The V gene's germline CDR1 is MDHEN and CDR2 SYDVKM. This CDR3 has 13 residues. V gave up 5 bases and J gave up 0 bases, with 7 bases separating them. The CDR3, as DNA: TGTGCCAGCAGTACTCACCCTAACTATGGCTACACCTTC. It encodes CASSTHPNYGYTF.

The CDR3 DNA reads TGTGCCAGCAGGGCTAGCGCACAGACCCAGTACTTC. Translating gives CASRASAQTQYF. V gene TRBV6-5 combines with J gene TRBJ2-5; tentatively, D is TRBD2 (6 bases). V lost 6 bases and J 6 bases, leaving 11 bases between the germline ends. Germline V gene sequence: CDR1 MNHEY, CDR2 SVGAGI. This CDR3 spans 12 amino acids.

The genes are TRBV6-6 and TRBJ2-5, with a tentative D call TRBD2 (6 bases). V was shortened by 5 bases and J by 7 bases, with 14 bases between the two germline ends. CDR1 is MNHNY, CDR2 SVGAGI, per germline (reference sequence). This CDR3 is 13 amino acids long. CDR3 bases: TGTGCCAGCAGTGAGACTAGAGGCGGGACCCAGTACTTC. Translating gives CASSETRGGTQYF.